This T cell receptor beta chain was retrieved from a study of blood T cell repertoires in COVID-19. The overall study: PBMCs, B-cell-depleted T cells, or T cells were the source of the cDNA or gDNA that made up the material.

Clones were read by immunoSEQ multiplex PCR, and TCRdb kept only the in-frame ones, dropping some. The data contain over 75,000 clones, roughly 90% of them seen just once; the ten biggest clones take up 1.7%. This CDR3 has 17 amino acids. V shed 1 base and J 1 base; nucleotides not matched to a gene: 9. Germline V gene sequence: CDR1 LGHNA, CDR2 YSLEER. The chain combines TRBV4-3 with TRBJ2-7; 8 nucleotides agree with TRBD2. The receptor was isolated from a man aged 55 to 70 with acute or convalescent COVID-19. Sequences were obtained from peripheral blood. CDR3 in DNA: TGCGCCAGCAGCCAAGGGGCTGGGGTAGCGGGGTCCTACGAGCAGTACTTC. Its protein is CASSQGAGVAGSYEQYF.